What follows are 8 T cell receptor beta chains derived from one specimen sequenced in a study of PD-L1 blockade in urothelial cancer. The time point is: peripheral blood 6 weeks after treatment start. Assay used: immunoSEQ multiplex PCR; TCRdb lists only in-frame clones, some missing. This sample has 50,000 to 55,000 clones; more than 75% occur once, and the top ten carry 2% to 2.5%. The input for sequencing was PBMCs, taken around atezolizumab (anti-PD-L1) treatment. These receptors came from a man in his 60s with urothelial cancer.

DNA of the CDR3: TGCGCCAGCAGCCAAGAAAGTGGGGGGACCAAAAACATTCAGTACTTC. Translated: CASSQESGGTKNIQYF. The chain couples TRBV4-1 to TRBJ2-4; the D gene is possibly TRBD2 (6 bases). The CDR3 is made up of 16 amino acids. Between the trimmed V and J ends, which lost 0 bases and 2 bases, there was a span of 11 bases. From germline, CDR1 is MGHRA and CDR2 YSYEKL.

This clone came up once. The chain carries TRBV2 and TRBJ2-7; TRBD2 aligns across 13 bases. The trim removed 3 bases at V and 0 bases at J, leaving 11 bases unmatched. This CDR3 has 19 amino acids. The germline V gene has CDR1 SNHLY and CDR2 FYNNEI. This chain's CDR3 is CASSDDPGTSGTSSYEQYF. CDR3 coding DNA: TGTGCCAGCAGTGATGACCCCGGGACTAGCGGGACGAGCTCCTACGAGCAGTACTTC.

The chain carries TRBV6-1 and TRBJ2-5; 7 nucleotides align to TRBD1. The CDR3 runs to 13 residues. With 4 bases clipped from V and 4 bases from J, the junction kept 3 bases outside the gene matches. Germline V lookup: CDR1 MNHNS, CDR2 SASEGT. CDR3 nucleotide sequence: TGTGCCAGCAGTGTGACAGGGCGAGAGACCCAGTACTTC. The encoded protein is CASSVTGRETQYF.

The chain has TRBV11-1 and TRBJ1-2; possibly TRBD1 for D (6 bases). The V end was cut by 5 bases, the J end by 2 bases, with 12 bases between. Germline values: CDR1 SGHAT, CDR2 FQDESV (reference sequence). This CDR3 has 14 amino acids. The CDR3: CASSSGGLNYGYTF. The CDR3 DNA sequence: TGTGCCAGCAGCAGTGGGGGCCTGAACTATGGCTACACCTTC.

The J gene is TRBJ2-7, the V gene TRBV18; D gene ambiguous. Trimming took off 3 bases at V and 4 bases at J, with 16 bases between the two ends. This CDR3 contains 15 residues. CDR1 and CDR2 from the germline V gene are KGHSH and LQKENI. The CDR3 DNA reads as TGTGCCAGCTCACCCAGCCCGGTGGTCGGGTACGAGCAGTACTTC. Encoded protein: CASSPSPVVGYEQYF.

The rearrangement links TRBV7-8 to TRBJ1-1; tentative D call: TRBD1 (5 bases). Germline lookup yields CDR1 SGHVS and CDR2 FQNEAQ. This CDR3 contains 13 residues. V was trimmed by 1 base and J by 5 bases, leaving 8 bases between them. The CDR3 region is CASSLDQGTEAFF. The CDR3 nucleotides are TGTGCCAGCAGCTTAGATCAGGGTACTGAAGCTTTCTTT. Supplemented by reference TRBV7-8 and TRBJ1-1, the full variable domain reads GAGVSQSPRYKVAKRGQDVALRCDPISGHVSLFWYQQALGQGPEFLTYFQNEAQLDKSGLPSDRFFAERPEGSVSTLKIQRTQQEDSAVYLCASSLDQGTEAFFGQGTRLTVV.

The chain joins TRBV11-2 to TRBJ2-5; TRBD2 agrees at 7 bases. This CDR3 is built from 15 residues. V trimming: 5 bases; J trimming: 7 bases; junction bases outside the gene matches: 13. Per the germline V gene, CDR1 is SGHAT and CDR2 is FQNNGV. The CDR3 protein is CASSPRESGVGTQYF. The CDR3, as DNA: TGTGCCAGCAGCCCGCGGGAGTCCGGAGTCGGGACCCAGTACTTC.

This chain links TRBV15 with TRBJ1-2, with unresolved D. The CDR3 sequence is 12 residues long. Between the trimmed V and J ends, which lost 0 bases and 6 bases, there was a span of 5 bases. Looked up from germline, CDR1 is LNHNV and CDR2 is YYDKDF (reference sequence). CDR3 nucleotides: TGTGCCACCAGCAGAGAATCCGATGGCTACACCTTC. Its translation is CATSRESDGYTF.